This is a list of T cell receptor beta chains from one sample in a study of control samples from healthy donors and cancer patients. The assay was immunoSEQ multiplex PCR, and TCRdb's table has in-frame clones only and misses some. Found here are around 150,000 clones, over 85% of them singletons; the top ten hold more than 10%. The sample comprised blood. The source of these receptors is a man aged 30 to 45 in good health. Both conserved end residues are part of each CDR3. D genes are given only for firm matches. The size field is filled for only some rows; it gives once, few, many or a size class.

TRBJ1-5,-,TRBV11-2,-,CASSLDGLGADNQPQHF,TGTGCCAGCAGCTTAGATGGTTTGGGGGCGGACAATCAGCCCCAGCATTTT
TRBJ2-4,-,TRBV6-5,once,CASSPPGRLYF,TGTGCCAGCAGTCCACCGGGACGATTATACTTC
TRBJ1-2,-,TRBV24-1,-,CATSDTRVRGYTF,TGTGCCACCAGTGATACCAGGGTGCGCGGCTACACCTTC
TRBJ1-1,-,TRBV29-1,-,CSAYMNTEAFF,TGCAGCGCTTACATGAACACTGAAGCTTTCTTT
TRBJ1-1,-,TRBV27,once,CASSLFGGAGNTEAFF,TGTGCCAGCAGTTTATTTGGGGGGGCGGGTAACACTGAAGCTTTCTTT
TRBJ1-3,-,TRBV7-6,-,CASSLAMKGLHSGNTIYF,TGTGCCAGCAGCTTAGCGATGAAGGGGCTTCACTCTGGAAACACCATATATTTT
TRBJ2-3,-,TRBV5-4,-,CASSFLGPVGPDTQYF,TGTGCCAGCAGCTTCTTGGGACCAGTGGGGCCAGATACGCAGTATTTT
TRBJ1-2,-,TRBV4-2,few,CASSQEQLTNYGYTF,TGTGCCAGCAGCCAAGAACAGCTTACAAACTATGGCTACACCTTC
TRBJ2-3,-,TRBV11-2,-,CASSLQGKRTDTQYF,TGTGCCAGCAGCTTACAGGGGAAGAGAACAGATACGCAGTATTTT
TRBJ1-1,TRBD1,TRBV19,-,CASRVQGAALNTEAFF,TGTGCCAGTAGGGTACAGGGGGCGGCTTTGAACACTGAAGCTTTCTTT
TRBJ1-1,TRBD1,TRBV7-9,few,CASSSFGQGEGAFF,TGTGCCAGCAGCTCCTTTGGACAGGGAGAAGGAGCTTTCTTT
TRBJ1-5,-,TRBV10-1,-,CASSDAQGRGNQPQHF,TGCGCCAGCAGTGACGCTCAGGGGAGAGGCAATCAGCCCCAGCATTTT
TRBJ1-1,-,TRBV29-1,-,CSWGDHTEAFF,TGCAGCTGGGGGGATCACACTGAAGCTTTCTTT
TRBJ2-2,-,TRBV3-1/TRBV3-2,-,CASTQGVGANTGELFF,TGTGCCAGCACCCAGGGTGTCGGTGCGAACACCGGGGAGCTGTTTTTT
TRBJ2-1,TRBD2,TRBV7-9,-,CASRGEGDEQFF,TGTGCCAGCAGAGGGGAGGGCGATGAGCAGTTCTTC
TRBJ2-3,-,TRBV5-4,-,CASSFSGTSTDTQYF,TGTGCCAGCAGTTTTAGCGGAACTAGCACAGATACGCAGTATTTT
TRBJ1-2,-,TRBV24-1,few,CATSEGYGYTF,TGTGCCACCAGTGAGGGCTATGGCTACACCTTC
TRBJ2-5,-,TRBV28,-,CASSSEETQYF,TGTGCCAGCAGTTCCGAGGAGACCCAGTACTTC
TRBJ2-4,TRBD2,TRBV29-1,-,CSGVREENIQYF,TGCAGCGGCGTTCGGGAGGAAAACATTCAGTACTTC
TRBJ2-5,TRBD2,TRBV29-1,-,CSVLAGVGETQYF,TGCAGCGTCCTAGCGGGGGTGGGGGAGACCCAGTACTTC
TRBJ2-5,TRBD2,TRBV11-1,-,CASSRGTSDRETQYF,TGTGCCAGCAGTCGCGGGACTAGCGATCGAGAGACCCAGTACTTC
TRBJ1-6,-,TRBV3-1/TRBV3-2,-,CASSQGRASPLHF,TGTGCCAGCAGCCAAGGTCGGGCTTCACCCCTCCACTTT
TRBJ1-6,TRBD1,TRBV28,-,CASSFSGGYSPLHF,TGTGCCAGCAGTTTCTCAGGGGGATATTCACCCCTCCACTTT
TRBJ1-2,TRBD1,TRBV3-1/TRBV3-2,-,CASSRWDSNYGYTF,TGTGCCAGCAGCCGATGGGACAGCAACTATGGCTACACCTTC
TRBJ1-5,-,TRBV18,-,CASSPFTVSNQPQHF,TGTGCCAGCTCACCATTTACGGTGAGCAATCAGCCCCAGCATTTT
TRBJ2-2,-,TRBV9,few,CASSAYGTKDTGELFF,TGTGCCAGCAGCGCGTACGGGACAAAGGACACCGGGGAGCTGTTTTTT
TRBJ2-3,-,TRBV18,-,CASSPKGDTQYF,TGTGCCAGCTCACCAAAAGGCGATACGCAGTATTTT
TRBJ2-7,TRBD2,TRBV7-2,-,CASSLGTSGGSYEQYF,TGTGCCAGCAGCTTAGGGACTAGCGGGGGCTCCTACGAGCAGTACTTC
TRBJ1-1,-,TRBV29-1,-,CSSSGPGGNTEAFF,TGCAGCTCCTCGGGCCCGGGGGGAAACACTGAAGCTTTCTTT
TRBJ1-6,-,TRBV28,-,CASSLRGTYNSPLHF,TGTGCCAGCAGTTTACGGGGGACCTATAATTCACCCCTCCACTTT
TRBJ2-5,TRBD2,TRBV19,-,CASSSIGGQETQYF,TGTGCCAGTAGTTCAATCGGGGGGCAAGAGACCCAGTACTTC
TRBJ1-5,-,TRBV5-4,-,CASSLGPDYQPQHF,TGTGCCAGCAGCTTGGGGCCTGACTATCAGCCCCAGCATTTT
TRBJ2-1,-,TRBV7-9,-,CASSFDLNEQFF,TGTGCCAGCAGCTTTGATTTAAATGAGCAGTTCTTC
TRBJ2-7,-,TRBV11-2,-,CASSLDPQATYEQYF,TGTGCCAGCAGCTTAGATCCCCAGGCGACGTACGAGCAGTACTTC
TRBJ1-1,TRBD1,TRBV5-1,-,CASSLRDRTTEAFF,TGCGCCAGCAGCTTAAGGGACAGGACCACTGAAGCTTTCTTT
TRBJ1-6,TRBD1,TRBV9,-,CASSAHASGGLSNSPLHF,TGTGCCAGCAGCGCACACGCGTCAGGGGGCTTGAGTAATTCACCCCTCCACTTT
TRBJ1-1,-,TRBV10-3,-,CAISELTGPEAFF,TGTGCCATCAGTGAGCTGACAGGTCCTGAAGCTTTCTTT
TRBJ1-1,TRBD1,TRBV10-3,-,CAISVGRGLTNTEAFF,TGTGCCATCAGTGTGGGCAGGGGGCTGACGAACACTGAAGCTTTCTTT
TRBJ1-3,-,TRBV3-1/TRBV3-2,-,CASSQGHSGNTIYF,TGTGCCAGCAGCCAAGGACACTCTGGAAACACCATATATTTT
TRBJ2-1,TRBD1,TRBV7-8,-,CASSPTGGPPNEQFF,TGTGCCAGCAGCCCAACAGGGGGGCCACCCAATGAGCAGTTCTTC
TRBJ2-2,-,TRBV19,once,CASSNPNTGELFF,TGTGCCAGTAGTAACCCGAACACCGGGGAGCTGTTTTTT
TRBJ1-1,-,TRBV5-1,-,CASSLTGGRTEAFF,TGCGCCAGCAGCTTGACAGGAGGGCGCACTGAAGCTTTCTTT
TRBJ1-2,-,TRBV10-3,-,CAISESPGKDDYTF,TGTGCCATCAGTGAAAGCCCAGGGAAGGACGACTACACCTTC
TRBJ1-1,-,TRBV30,-,CAWSSSNRGTEAFF,TGTGCCTGGAGTTCCTCAAACCGGGGCACTGAAGCTTTCTTT
TRBJ1-4,-,TRBV5-4,-,CASSGDMGTSEKLFF,TGTGCCAGCAGCGGTGACATGGGAACTAGCGAAAAACTGTTTTTT
TRBJ1-4,TRBD1,TRBV3-1/TRBV3-2,-,CASSQFYGTEQATNEKLFF,TGTGCCAGCAGCCAATTCTACGGGACAGAGCAAGCAACTAATGAAAAACTGTTTTTT
TRBJ2-7,-,TRBV12-3/TRBV12-4,-,CASSFAYEQYF,TGTGCCAGCAGTTTCGCCTACGAGCAGTACTTC